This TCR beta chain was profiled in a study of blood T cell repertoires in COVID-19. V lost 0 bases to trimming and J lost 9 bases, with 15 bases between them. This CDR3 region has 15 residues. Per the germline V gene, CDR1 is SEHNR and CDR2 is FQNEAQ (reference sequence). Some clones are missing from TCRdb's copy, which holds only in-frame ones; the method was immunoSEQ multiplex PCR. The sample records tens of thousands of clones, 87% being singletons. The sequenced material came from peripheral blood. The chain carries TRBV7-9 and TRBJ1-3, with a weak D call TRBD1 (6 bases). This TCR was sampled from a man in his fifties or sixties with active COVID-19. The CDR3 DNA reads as TGTGCCAGCAGCTTAGCGACGCAGGGAGGGGGCACCATATATTTT. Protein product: CASSLATQGGGTIYF.